Each of the 32 T cell receptor beta chains below was sequenced from the same sample in a study of blood T cell repertoires in COVID-19. Measured with immunoSEQ multiplex PCR; TCRdb has only the in-frame clones, and not every one. Of some 150,000 clones listed, 65% to 85% are singletons. The sequenced sample was peripheral blood. These receptor sequences come from a woman older than 75 with acute or convalescent COVID-19.

The gene calls are TRBV5-1 and TRBJ1-1, with D perhaps matching TRBD1 (6 bases). Trimming took off 0 bases at V and 7 bases at J, with 16 bases between the two ends. CDR1 is SGHRS, CDR2 YFSETQ, per germline. The CDR3 sequence is 15 residues long. CDR3 loop: CASSLVEKGEFEAFF. CDR3 sequence (DNA): TGCGCCAGCAGCTTGGTAGAGAAGGGGGAATTTGAAGCTTTCTTT.

The J gene is TRBJ2-2, the V gene TRBV7-8, with D perhaps TRBD2 (5 bases). Germline-derived CDR1 and CDR2 are SGHVS and FQNEAQ. The CDR3 has 14 amino acids. Trimming took off 3 bases at V and 8 bases at J, with 13 bases between the two ends. CDR3 in amino acids: CASSLASLSGELFF. The CDR3 coding sequence is TGTGCCAGCAGCTTGGCTAGCCTCTCGGGGGAGCTGTTTTTT. The full variable domain, rest sourced from reference TRBV7-8 and TRBJ2-2, is GAGVSQSPRYKVAKRGQDVALRCDPISGHVSLFWYQQALGQGPEFLTYFQNEAQLDKSGLPSDRFFAERPEGSVSTLKIQRTQQEDSAVYLCASSLASLSGELFFGEGSRLTVL.

This sequence joins TRBV5-1 and TRBJ2-1; 7 bases line up with TRBD1. Per germline, CDR1 SGHRS and CDR2 YFSETQ. The ends lost 0 bases at V and 6 bases at J; junction bases unmatched: 3. The CDR3 is 14 residues long. DNA of the CDR3: TGCGCCAGCAGCTTGGCGACAGGGATCAATGAGCAGTTCTTC. This codes for CASSLATGINEQFF.

The rearrangement links TRBV6-5 to TRBJ1-2; tentative D call: TRBD1 (6 bases). This CDR3 has 16 amino acids. Germline V gene sequence: CDR1 MNHEY, CDR2 SVGAGI. V gave up 0 bases and J gave up 5 bases, with 16 bases separating them. For the CDR3, the DNA is TGTGCCAGCAGTTACTCGACAGGCACTAGGGGGTATGGCTACACCTTC. Translated, it gives CASSYSTGTRGYGYTF.

This clone has more than one count but fewer than ten. The J gene is TRBJ1-1, the V gene TRBV6-5, with no clear D. V was cut by 6 bases and J by 6 bases, with 14 bases left in between. The length of the CDR3 is 13 residues. In germline, CDR1 is MNHEY, CDR2 SVGAGI. The CDR3: CASRRANVAEAFF. The CDR3 DNA sequence: TGTGCCAGCAGGCGGGCAAACGTTGCTGAAGCTTTCTTT.

J is TRBJ1-6 and V is TRBV28; TRBD1 matches at 8 bases. J was trimmed by 7 bases and V by 5 bases; bases with no gene match: 7. CDR1 and CDR2 (germline): MDHEN, SYDVKM. This CDR3 contains 15 residues. In DNA form, the CDR3 reads TGTGCCAGCAGTACATCGACAGGGGTGAATTCACCCCTCCACTTT. Its translation is CASSTSTGVNSPLHF.

The J gene is TRBJ1-1, the V gene TRBV2, with 7 bases that match TRBD1. The CDR3 contains 12 residues. V gave up 3 bases and J gave up 6 bases; unmatched junction bases: 1. Germline V CDR1 and CDR2: SNHLY, FYNNEI. The chain's CDR3 is CASSETGSEAFF. As DNA, the CDR3 is TGTGCCAGCAGTGAGACAGGGTCTGAAGCTTTCTTT.

The chain uses TRBV12-5 and TRBJ1-4; no clear D. V was trimmed by 3 bases and J by 1 base, leaving 9 bases between them. Germline CDR1 LGHNT, CDR2 FRNRAP. The CDR3 has 15 amino acids. The CDR3 DNA reads TGTGCTAGTGGTTTAGCGGGTGGAACTAATGAAAAACTGTTTTTT. It translates to CASGLAGGTNEKLFF.

The chain uses TRBV29-1 and TRBJ2-5, with TRBD2 matching over 7 bases. The CDR3 extends over 15 amino acids. Germline CDR1 and CDR2: SQVTM and ANQGSEA. After removal of 5 bases from V and 4 bases from J, the junction contained 13 bases not matched to a gene. The CDR3 protein is CSVPPPTSLGETQYF. CDR3 sequence (DNA): TGCAGCGTTCCCCCCCCGACTAGCCTGGGAGAGACCCAGTACTTC.

V and J are TRBV28 and TRBJ2-7, with D possibly being TRBD2 (7 bases). Germline V gives CDR1 MDHEN, CDR2 SYDVKM. With 6 bases removed from V and 0 bases from J, the gap between germline ends came to 15 bases. This CDR3 region has 15 residues. CDR3 coding DNA: TGTGCCAGCAGCACCTCTGGGGGGGCCTCCTACGAGCAGTACTTC. It yields the protein CASSTSGGASYEQYF.

V and J are TRBV6-5 and TRBJ1-1; 8 bases match TRBD1. The CDR3 totals 14 residues. Germline trimming cut 5 bases from V and 5 bases from J; bases unmatched to any gene: 7. CDR1 and CDR2 (germline): MNHEY, SVGAGI. CDR3 sequence (DNA): TGTGCCAGCAGTACCCGCAGGGGGCAAACTGAAGCTTTCTTT. Its translation: CASSTRRGQTEAFF.

V gene TRBV5-1 combines with J gene TRBJ2-2, with TRBD2 identical over 11 bases. The CDR3 has 15 residues. V lost 7 bases, J lost 2 bases, and 4 bases stayed unmatched. The germline CDR1 and CDR2 sequences are SGHRS and YFSETQ. The DNA of the CDR3 is TGCGCCAGCCTCGGGACTAGCGGAAACACCGGGGAGCTGTTTTTT. This sequence encodes CASLGTSGNTGELFF.

The gene calls are TRBV5-5 and TRBJ1-2; a weak D match, TRBD1 (5 bases). From germline, CDR1 is SGHKS and CDR2 YYEKEE (reference sequence). The CDR3 contains 15 residues. V lost 1 base to trimming and J lost 4 bases, with 14 bases between them. The CDR3 here is CASSLSHGAGYGYTF. DNA for the CDR3: TGTGCCAGCAGCTTGTCCCATGGGGCCGGCTATGGCTACACCTTC.

The chain is built from TRBV2 and TRBJ1-2; the D gene is possibly TRBD1 (5 bases). V lost 4 bases, J lost 0 bases, and 6 bases lay in between. Germline lookup yields CDR1 SNHLY and CDR2 FYNNEI. The CDR3 has 13 residues. CDR3 in amino acids: CASSVQANYGYTF. Written as DNA, the CDR3 is TGTGCCAGCAGTGTACAGGCTAACTATGGCTACACCTTC.

This clone was observed a single time. Here the CDR3 reads CATSPGTGREKLFF. The CDR3 coding sequence is TGTGCCACGTCCCCCGGGACAGGGCGTGAAAAACTGTTTTTT. The chain employs TRBV24-1 and TRBJ1-4, with TRBD1 matching over 9 bases. Per germline, CDR1 KGHDR and CDR2 SFDVKD. The V segment lost 10 bases and the J segment 7 bases; nucleotides outside the gene matches: 9. The CDR3 is made up of 14 amino acids.

This chain connects TRBV30 to TRBJ2-7; D perhaps matches TRBD1 (6 bases). CDR1 is GTSNPN, CDR2 SVGIG, per germline (reference sequence). This CDR3 has 14 amino acids. V was pared by 1 base and J by 6 bases, with 16 bases between. The CDR3 reads CAWSETGKVAEQYF. Written as DNA, the CDR3 is TGTGCCTGGAGTGAGACAGGTAAAGTCGCCGAGCAGTACTTC.

The genes are TRBV6-1 and TRBJ1-4; D ambiguous. V lost 4 bases and J lost 0, with 12 bases in between. The CDR3 sequence is 16 residues long. Germline CDR1 is MNHNS and CDR2 is SASEGT. The CDR3 region is CASSGASIATNEKLFF. The CDR3 DNA reads TGTGCCAGCAGTGGGGCCTCAATTGCAACTAATGAAAAACTGTTTTTT.

CDR3 nucleotides: TGTGCCAGCAGCTTCCCTACCAGAAGGGAGTATGGCTACACCTTC. This translates into CASSFPTRREYGYTF. V usage is TRBV5-4 and J usage is TRBJ1-2; D ambiguous. This CDR3 spans 15 amino acids. CDR1 is SGHNT, CDR2 YYREEE, per germline (reference sequence). Trimming removed 2 bases at V and 5 bases at J, with 16 bases between.

In its sample, this clone was seen a few times. The V call is TRBV19, the J call TRBJ1-1, with 10 bases fitting TRBD1. The length of the CDR3 is 14 residues. Trimming took 6 bases from V and 4 from J; bases not matched to a gene: 5. From germline, CDR1 is LNHDA and CDR2 SQIVND (reference sequence). The CDR3 DNA follows: TGTGCCAGTAGCCTCGGGACAGGGGCCACTGAAGCTTTCTTT. It encodes CASSLGTGATEAFF.

The gene calls are TRBV2 and TRBJ1-6; D possibly corresponds to TRBD1 (6 bases). Germline V CDR1 and CDR2: SNHLY, FYNNEI. The length of the CDR3 is 16 residues. V was trimmed by 3 bases and J by 6 bases, leaving 15 bases between them. DNA for the CDR3: TGTGCCAGCAGTGACGGGGCAGGGGTATTTAATTCACCCCTCCACTTT. Translated: CASSDGAGVFNSPLHF.

The chain combines TRBV5-4 with TRBJ2-7, with D maybe TRBD1 (6 bases). Looked up from germline, CDR1 is SGHNT and CDR2 is YYREEE (reference sequence). V lost 0 bases, J lost 5 bases, and 12 bases lay in between. This CDR3 region has 14 residues. CDR3 sequence: CASSLETGTDEQYF. DNA of the CDR3: TGTGCCAGCAGCTTGGAAACAGGGACCGACGAGCAGTACTTC.

This clone was picked up one time. The chain uses TRBV10-3 and TRBJ1-1; 8 positions match TRBD1. Germline CDR1 reads ENHRY; CDR2 reads SYGVKD. The CDR3 length is 13 residues. V was clipped by 9 bases and J by 5 bases; unmatched bases: 8. Here the CDR3 DNA reads TGTGCCATAAGGGCAGGGGGCCGGACTGAAGCTTTCTTT. This codes for CAIRAGGRTEAFF.

In its sample, this clone was seen once. This chain uses TRBV5-1 with TRBJ1-4; no reliable D call. Germline values: CDR1 SGHRS, CDR2 YFSETQ. This CDR3 contains 14 residues. The V gene lost 8 bases and the J gene lost 6 bases, with 17 bases spanning the gap. The CDR3 loop reads CASTPSFGYEKLFF. For the CDR3, the DNA is TGCGCCAGTACCCCCTCTTTCGGGTATGAAAAACTGTTTTTT. The variable domain in full, completed from reference TRBV5-1 and TRBJ1-4, reads KAGVTQTPRYLIKTRGQQVTLSCSPISGHRSVSWYQQTPGQGLQFLFEYFSETQRNKGNFPGRFSGRQFSNSRSEMNVSTLELGDSALYLCASTPSFGYEKLFFGSGTQLSVL.

Here the CDR3 reads CASSLGSAGGFTDTQYF. The CDR3 nucleotides read TGTGCCAGCAGCTTAGGGTCAGCGGGGGGGTTCACAGATACGCAGTATTTT. V usage is TRBV7-2 and J usage is TRBJ2-3, with 10 positions matching TRBD2. This CDR3 contains 17 residues. The trim removed 1 base at V and 2 bases at J, leaving 6 bases unmatched. Germline assignment: CDR1 SGHTA and CDR2 FQGNSA.

This clone was picked up a small number of times. J is TRBJ2-3 and V is TRBV18; D is possibly TRBD2 (6 bases). Germline V lookup: CDR1 KGHSH, CDR2 LQKENI. This CDR3 comprises 13 residues. V lost 7 bases and J 4 bases, leaving 12 bases between the germline ends. CDR3: CASFSGISDTQYF. In nucleotides, the CDR3 is TGTGCCAGCTTTAGCGGCATATCAGATACGCAGTATTTT.

The rearrangement uses TRBV20-1 and TRBJ1-6; 8 bases line up with TRBD1. CDR1 is DFQATT, CDR2 SNEGSKA, per germline (reference sequence). V was pared by 3 bases and J by 0 bases, with 7 bases of the junction left unmatched. The CDR3 spans 17 residues. The CDR3 here is CSASGDRRSSYNSPLHF. The CDR3 nucleotides read TGCAGTGCTAGTGGGGACAGGCGGAGCTCCTATAATTCACCCCTCCACTTT.

The rearrangement joins TRBV11-3 to TRBJ2-7; 9 bases agree with TRBD2. Germline assignment: CDR1 SGHNT and CDR2 YENEEA. The J segment lost 3 bases and the V segment lost 0 bases, leaving 3 bases of the junction unmatched. The length of the CDR3 is 15 residues. CDR3 sequence (DNA): TGTGCCAGCAGCTTAGATAGCGGGGGCCTCTACGAGCAGTACTTC. The encoded protein is CASSLDSGGLYEQYF.

This sequence joins TRBV2 and TRBJ2-2; TRBD2 agrees at 10 bases. CDR3 length: 15 amino acids. Trimming removed 5 bases from V and 5 bases from J; junction bases left unmatched: 5. The germline V gene encodes CDR1 SNHLY and CDR2 FYNNEI. The CDR3 loop reads CASSIAGGDTGELFF. CDR3 sequence (DNA): TGTGCCAGCAGTATAGCGGGAGGAGATACCGGGGAGCTGTTTTTT.

Only a few counts were recorded for this clone. CDR3 in DNA: TGTGCCAGCAGCCGGTTGGATCAGCCCCAGCATTTT. Its translation: CASSRLDQPQHF. The chain joins TRBV7-9 to TRBJ1-5; the D is unclear. The CDR3 covers 12 residues. Deletions cut 5 bases from V and 5 bases from J, with 7 bases between. CDR1 and CDR2 from the germline V gene are SEHNR and FQNEAQ (reference sequence).

The genes are TRBV10-3 and TRBJ1-2, with D tentatively TRBD1 (6 bases). Per the germline V gene, CDR1 is ENHRY and CDR2 is SYGVKD. Trimming cost V 5 bases and J 2 bases, with 15 bases left between them. There are 15 residues in the CDR3. DNA for the CDR3: TGTGCCATCAGTCAAACCGGGACACCGAACTATGGCTACACCTTC. It codes for CAISQTGTPNYGYTF.

The gene calls are TRBV29-1 and TRBJ2-3, with TRBD2 matching 10 bases. V lost 2 bases, J lost 0 bases, and 8 bases stayed unmatched. The V gene's germline CDR1 is SQVTM and CDR2 ANQGSEA. CDR3 length: 17 residues. DNA of the CDR3: TGCAGCGTTGAACGCCCTAGCGGGGGCCCTAGCACAGATACGCAGTATTTT. Protein sequence: CSVERPSGGPSTDTQYF.

This clone was seen only once. This rearrangement joins TRBV7-9 to TRBJ1-2; 7 bases align to TRBD1. V was clipped by 6 bases and J by 6 bases; unmatched bases: 4. Per the germline V gene, CDR1 is SEHNR and CDR2 is FQNEAQ (reference sequence). The CDR3 is 12 amino acids. In DNA form, the CDR3 reads TGTGCCAGCAGACAGGGGTGGGATGGCTACACCTTC. Translation gives CASRQGWDGYTF.